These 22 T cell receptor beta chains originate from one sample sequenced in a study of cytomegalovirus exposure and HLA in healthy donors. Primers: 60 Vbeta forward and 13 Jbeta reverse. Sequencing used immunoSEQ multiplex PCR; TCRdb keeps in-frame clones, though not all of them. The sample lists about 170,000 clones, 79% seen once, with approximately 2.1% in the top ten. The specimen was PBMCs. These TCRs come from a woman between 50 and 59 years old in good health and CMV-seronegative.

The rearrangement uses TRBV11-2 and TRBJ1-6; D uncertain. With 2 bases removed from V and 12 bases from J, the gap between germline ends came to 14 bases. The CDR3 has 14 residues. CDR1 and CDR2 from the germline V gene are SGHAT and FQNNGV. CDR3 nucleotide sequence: TGTGCCAGCAGCTTAACAGATGGGAGTTTACCCCTCCACTTT. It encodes CASSLTDGSLPLHF.

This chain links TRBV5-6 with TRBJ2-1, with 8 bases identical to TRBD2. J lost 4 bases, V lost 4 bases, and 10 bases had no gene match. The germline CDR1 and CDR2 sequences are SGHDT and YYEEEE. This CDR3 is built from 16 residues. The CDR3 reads CASSQKSGSLYNEQFF. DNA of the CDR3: TGTGCCAGCAGCCAAAAAAGCGGGAGCCTATACAATGAGCAGTTCTTC.

CDR3 DNA: TGTGCCAGCAGCACAGCCTTAGGGGGCACTGAAGCTTTCTTT. This gives the protein CASSTALGGTEAFF. This chain uses TRBV7-2 with TRBJ1-1; tentatively, D is TRBD1 (6 bases). Trimming pared 5 bases from V and 4 bases from J, leaving 14 bases between. CDR3 size: 14 residues. The germline gives CDR1 SGHTA, CDR2 FQGNSA.

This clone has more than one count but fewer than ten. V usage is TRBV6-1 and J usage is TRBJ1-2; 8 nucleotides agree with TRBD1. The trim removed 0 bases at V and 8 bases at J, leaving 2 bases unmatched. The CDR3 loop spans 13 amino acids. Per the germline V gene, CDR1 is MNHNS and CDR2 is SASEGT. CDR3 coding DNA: TGTGCCAGCAGTGAAGCCCGACAGGGGGGCTACACCTTC. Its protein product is CASSEARQGGYTF.

The CDR3 DNA follows: TGTGCCAGCAGCTTAGGCCAGGGCCCTAACTATGGCTACACCTTC. It is translated as CASSLGQGPNYGYTF. This chain joins TRBV7-9 and TRBJ1-2, with D possibly matching TRBD1 (5 bases). The germline CDR1 and CDR2 sequences are SEHNR and FQNEAQ (reference sequence). V was trimmed by 1 base and J by 0 bases, leaving 9 bases between them. The CDR3 totals 15 residues.

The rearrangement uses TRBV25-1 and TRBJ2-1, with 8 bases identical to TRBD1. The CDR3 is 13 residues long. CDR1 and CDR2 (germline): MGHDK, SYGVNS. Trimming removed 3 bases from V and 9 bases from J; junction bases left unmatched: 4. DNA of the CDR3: TGTGCCAGCAGTGAGACAGGGGCGGGTGAGCAGTTCTTC. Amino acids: CASSETGAGEQFF.

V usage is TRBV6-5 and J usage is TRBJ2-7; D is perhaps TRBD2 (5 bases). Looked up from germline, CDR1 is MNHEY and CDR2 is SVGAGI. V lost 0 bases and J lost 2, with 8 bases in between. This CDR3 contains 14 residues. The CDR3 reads CASSYSRDTYEQYF. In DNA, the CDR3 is TGTGCCAGCAGTTACTCGAGGGATACCTACGAGCAGTACTTC.

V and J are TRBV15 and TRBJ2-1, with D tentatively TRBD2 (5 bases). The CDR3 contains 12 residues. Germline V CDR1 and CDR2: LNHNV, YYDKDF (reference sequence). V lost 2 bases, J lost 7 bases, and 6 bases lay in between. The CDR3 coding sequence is TGTGCCACCAGCAGATCGGGAAATGAGCAGTTCTTC. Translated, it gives CATSRSGNEQFF.

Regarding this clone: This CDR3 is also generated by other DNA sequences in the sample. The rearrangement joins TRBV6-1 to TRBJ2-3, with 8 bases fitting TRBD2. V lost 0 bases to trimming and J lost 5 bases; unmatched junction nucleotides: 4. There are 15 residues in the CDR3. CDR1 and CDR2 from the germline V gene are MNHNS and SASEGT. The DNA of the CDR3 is TGTGCCAGCAGTGAAGCGTGGAGCGGGGGAGATACGCAGTATTTT. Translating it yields CASSEAWSGGDTQYF.

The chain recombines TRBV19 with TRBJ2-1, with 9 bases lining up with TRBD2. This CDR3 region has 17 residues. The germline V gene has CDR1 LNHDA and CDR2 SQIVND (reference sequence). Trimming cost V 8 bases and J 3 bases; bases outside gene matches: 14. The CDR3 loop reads CASGNLAGESHYNEQFF. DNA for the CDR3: TGTGCCAGTGGAAACTTAGCGGGGGAGTCCCACTACAATGAGCAGTTCTTC.

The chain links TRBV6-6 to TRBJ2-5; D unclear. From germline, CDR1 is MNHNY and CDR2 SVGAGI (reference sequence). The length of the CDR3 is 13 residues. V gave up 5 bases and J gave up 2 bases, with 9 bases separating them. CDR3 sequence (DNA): TGTGCCAGCAGTGACACAGCACAAGAGACCCAGTACTTC. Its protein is CASSDTAQETQYF.

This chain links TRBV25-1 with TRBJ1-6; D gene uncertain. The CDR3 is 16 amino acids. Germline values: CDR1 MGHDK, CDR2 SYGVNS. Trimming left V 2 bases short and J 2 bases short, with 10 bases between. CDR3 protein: CASSESLGAYNSPLHF. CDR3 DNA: TGTGCCAGCAGTGAAAGTCTGGGAGCCTATAATTCACCCCTCCACTTT.

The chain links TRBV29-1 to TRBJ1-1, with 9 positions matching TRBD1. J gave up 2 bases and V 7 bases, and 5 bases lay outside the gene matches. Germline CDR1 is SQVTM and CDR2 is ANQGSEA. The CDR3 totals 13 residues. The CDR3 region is CSAGGQGNTEAFF. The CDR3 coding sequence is TGCAGCGCAGGGGGACAGGGAAACACTGAAGCTTTCTTT.

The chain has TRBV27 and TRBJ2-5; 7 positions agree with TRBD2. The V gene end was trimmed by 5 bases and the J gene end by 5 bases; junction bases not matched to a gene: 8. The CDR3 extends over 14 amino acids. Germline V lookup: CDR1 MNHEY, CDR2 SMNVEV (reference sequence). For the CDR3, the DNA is TGTGCCAGCAGTCCCCTGGGAGGGCGGGAGACCCAGTACTTC. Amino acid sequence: CASSPLGGRETQYF.

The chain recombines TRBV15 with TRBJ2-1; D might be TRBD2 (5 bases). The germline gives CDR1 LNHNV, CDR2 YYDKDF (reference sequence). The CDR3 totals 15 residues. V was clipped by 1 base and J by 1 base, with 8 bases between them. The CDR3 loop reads CATSRAGESYNEQFF. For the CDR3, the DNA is TGTGCCACCAGCAGAGCCGGGGAATCCTACAATGAGCAGTTCTTC.

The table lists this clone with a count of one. This CDR3 is CASSLPLGRGGYEQYF. CDR3 nucleotides: TGTGCCAGCAGTCTACCTTTGGGGCGGGGGGGTTACGAGCAGTACTTC. This chain connects TRBV27 to TRBJ2-7; 9 nucleotides match TRBD2. CDR1 and CDR2 from the germline V gene are MNHEY and SMNVEV (reference sequence). The ends lost 5 bases at V and 4 bases at J; junction bases unmatched: 12. This CDR3 has 16 residues.

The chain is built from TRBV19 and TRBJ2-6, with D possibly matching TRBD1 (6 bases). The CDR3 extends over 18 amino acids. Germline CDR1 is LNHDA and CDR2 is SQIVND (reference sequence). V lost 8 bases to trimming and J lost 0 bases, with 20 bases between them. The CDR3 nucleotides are TGTGCCAGTGAAGATTATGGGACAATCTACTCTGGGGCCAACGTCCTGACTTTC. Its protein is CASEDYGTIYSGANVLTF.

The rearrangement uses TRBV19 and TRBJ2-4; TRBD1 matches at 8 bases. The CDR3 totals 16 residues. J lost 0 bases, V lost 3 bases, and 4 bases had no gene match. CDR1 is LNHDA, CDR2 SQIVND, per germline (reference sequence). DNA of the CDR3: TGTGCCAGTAGTATCGGACAGGGCCTAGCCAAAAACATTCAGTACTTC. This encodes CASSIGQGLAKNIQYF.

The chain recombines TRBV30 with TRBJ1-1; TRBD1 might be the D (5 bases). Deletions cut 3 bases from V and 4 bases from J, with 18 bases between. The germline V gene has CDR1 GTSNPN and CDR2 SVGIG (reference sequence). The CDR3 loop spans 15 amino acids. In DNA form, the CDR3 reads TGTGCCTGGAGGTGGAGGGGAGGGCCGTCCACTGAAGCTTTCTTT. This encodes CAWRWRGGPSTEAFF.

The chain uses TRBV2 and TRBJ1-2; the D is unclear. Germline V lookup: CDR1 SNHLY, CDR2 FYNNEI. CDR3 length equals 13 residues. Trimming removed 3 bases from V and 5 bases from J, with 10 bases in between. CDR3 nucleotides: TGTGCCAGCAGTGATGGGAGAAGGTATGGCTACACCTTC. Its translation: CASSDGRRYGYTF.

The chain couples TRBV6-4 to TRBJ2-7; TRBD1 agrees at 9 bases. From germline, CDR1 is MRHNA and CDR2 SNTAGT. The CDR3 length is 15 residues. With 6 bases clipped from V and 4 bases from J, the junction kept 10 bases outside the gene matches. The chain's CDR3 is CASRQTGTGIYEQYF. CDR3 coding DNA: TGTGCCAGCAGACAAACCGGGACAGGGATATACGAGCAGTACTTC.

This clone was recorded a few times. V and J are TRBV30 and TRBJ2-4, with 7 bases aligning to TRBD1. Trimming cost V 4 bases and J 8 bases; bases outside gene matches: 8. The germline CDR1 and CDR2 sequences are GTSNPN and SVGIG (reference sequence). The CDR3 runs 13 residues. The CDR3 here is CAWNLLTGDIQYF. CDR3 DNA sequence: TGTGCCTGGAACCTACTCACAGGGGACATTCAGTACTTC.